This TCR beta chain originates from a study of beta chain features in type 1 diabetes (dated by TCRdb to the late 2010s). Regarding the complete study: No differences in mean age, gender distribution, total cell number or subset yield were found between patients and healthy donors. Regulatory and stem cell-like memory subsets were isolated from only 8 patients and roughly eight healthy donors, whereas naive and central memory subsets came from all 30 or so donors. A total of under 140,000,000 sorted cells were examined across all samples, and the number of cells per subset was strongly correlated with RNA yield. The study compared the TCRB repertoires of sorted circulating CD4+ T cell subsets in recently diagnosed type 1 diabetes patients with those in matched healthy donors. The paper as a whole reports these results and caveats: Naive, central memory and regulatory TCRB repertoires appeared more similar among patients than among healthy donors. At VDJ recombination sites, patients with type 1 diabetes made fewer insertions and deleted more nucleotides, a pattern implying thymic rearrangement abnormalities. Because cDNA was sequenced instead of genomic DNA, activated cells with high expression could be over-represented, although the groups did not differ in activation or CD3 levels. Only small numbers of individuals were included in the HLA sub-analyses, which left unresolved whether HLA type had any influence on TCRB rearrangement. PCR might favor shorter templates, but patient and control samples were amplified and corrected together, so any skew would affect both groups equally. Type 1 diabetes patients showed a moderate but significant shortening of TCRB CDR3 length in all four CD4+ subsets.

On this clone itself: Its antigen remains unidentified. No base quality information exists; no much larger clone differs at one position.

A single peripheral blood draw of approximately 110 mL on average was collected from each donor into heparinised tubes. Naive, central memory, regulatory and stem cell-like memory CD4+ T cells were sorted on a BD FACSAria II using a panel including CD45RO, CCR7, CD25, CD127, CD95 and CD27. All sorted populations exceeded 95% purity. PBMCs were isolated immediately by Lymphoprep density gradient centrifugation and stained directly without culture. To minimize batch effects, samples were stained and sorted in pairs, one healthy donor with one patient per experiment. V ends up 6 bases short and J 7 bases short, with an unmatched junction base count of 12. Taken from the germline V gene (reference sequence), the CDR1 and CDR2 loops are MNHEY and SMNVEV. Spanning cysteine to phenylalanine, the CDR3 consists of 15 amino acids. Left in the record is the CDR3 DNA by itself, 45 bases read in frame from the first base.

All of the isolated RNA was reverse transcribed with the High Capacity cDNA Reverse Transcription Kit, so expressed TCRB transcripts were sequenced. Deep immunoSEQ sequencing was applied to naive, central memory and regulatory T cell samples, giving an average of around 4 million total reads per sample. Sorted cells were lysed in RLT buffer, and RNA was extracted using DNase-treated RNeasy Micro or Mini kits according to cell number. To prevent cross-contamination, every cell subset was processed on its own, while patient and healthy donor samples were processed together. TCRB sequences were amplified from cDNA with the immunoSEQ multiplex PCR, producing 87-bp fragments spanning the CDR3 region. Amplicons were sequenced on the Illumina HiSeq platform. As for how the authors treated the data: Synthetic template baselines were used to correct PCR bias computationally, reads within Hamming distance 2 were collapsed, and singletons that could not be merged were discarded. Reads were aligned against IMGT so that V, D and J genes, CDR3 length and insertions or deletions at six rearrangement sites could be assigned. Within each subset, clonotype counts were normalized to sorted cell number, after which true diversity and Gini coefficients were computed with the tcR R package. Repertoire sharing was quantified using the overlap coefficient calculated on TCRB nucleotide sequences. TCRdb stores this immuneACCESS table with in-frame sequences only. Part of the clones is absent; in the studies checked, under half of the shortfall reflects unresolved V genes, and no reason is known for the rest. The V and J calls and clone size are taken from that table; D and trimming were inferred from the DNA. In all, the sample holds approximately 170,000 clones, and 7.8% of those were seen once. 0.94% of the sample is held by the ten biggest clonotypes.

The receptor's source is a woman aged 40-49 years with type 1 diabetes. Rearrangement joined TRBV27 to TRBJ2-1; TRBD1 fits 7 bases in the junction. Source material: central memory CD4+ T cells from blood. The DNA is TGTGCCAGCAGCCATAGGACAGGCCCTCGGAATGAGCAGTTCTTC. Its protein reads: CASSHRTGPRNEQFF.